Following are 17 T cell receptor beta chains from one sample sequenced in a study of radiotherapy plus CTLA-4 blockade in lung cancer. TCRdb's table, derived via immunoSEQ multiplex PCR, lists solely in-frame clones and lacks some. The data show about 95,000 clones, around 86% seen once. The input for sequencing was peripheral blood, taken from a patient treated with radiotherapy plus ipilimumab. Receptors originate from a human donor with non-small cell lung cancer who had a partial response to radiotherapy plus ipilimumab.

The gene calls are TRBV6-1 and TRBJ2-4; D is possibly TRBD2 (5 bases). V was cut by 8 bases and J by 1 base, with 9 bases left in between. Looked up from germline, CDR1 is MNHNS and CDR2 is SASEGT. The CDR3 consists of 13 residues. CDR3 loop: CASRPGAKNIQYF. The CDR3, as DNA: TGTGCCAGCCGACCGGGGGCCAAAAACATTCAGTACTTC.

Turning to this clone: This specimen includes other DNA sequences encoding the same CDR3. The chain carries TRBV7-2 and TRBJ2-3, with 7 bases matching TRBD2. CDR3 length equals 13 residues. The germline gives CDR1 SGHTA, CDR2 FQGNSA. J lost 6 bases, V lost 5 bases, and 5 bases had no gene match. CDR3 nucleotides: TGTGCCAGCAGCCCCTGGGGGGGGGATACGCAGTATTTT. It yields the protein CASSPWGGDTQYF.

The chain employs TRBV9 and TRBJ2-1; 8 nucleotides align to TRBD1. V was clipped by 3 bases and J by 9 bases; unmatched bases: 11. The length of the CDR3 is 15 residues. CDR1 and CDR2 (germline): SGDLS, YYNGEE. This CDR3 is CASSAYRGTDVEQFF. Here the CDR3 DNA reads TGTGCCAGCAGCGCATACAGGGGGACAGACGTTGAGCAGTTCTTC. Full variable domain (outside the CDR3, taken from reference TRBV9 and TRBJ2-1): DSGVTQTPKHLITATGQRVTLRCSPRSGDLSVYWYQQSLDQGLQFLIQYYNGEERAKGNILERFSAQQFPDLHSELNLSSLELGDSALYFCASSAYRGTDVEQFFGPGTRLTVL.

This clone appeared a single time. One junction end does not reproduce the germline sequence, and a read error may be involved. This chain links TRBV6-1 with TRBJ2-2; 8 bases align to TRBD2. CDR3 length equals 17 residues. Germline V gene sequence: CDR1 MNHNS, CDR2 SASEGT. The CDR3, as DNA: TGTGCCAGCAGTCAAGCGGGAGAGGCAGGTTGGTCCGGGGAGCTGTTTTTT. It is translated as CASSQAGEAGWSGELFF.

V is TRBV10-3 and J is TRBJ1-2; the D gene is possibly TRBD1 (6 bases). Germline lookup yields CDR1 ENHRY and CDR2 SYGVKD. The CDR3 is made up of 13 amino acids. V lost 0 bases and J lost 8, with 10 bases in between. In nucleotides, the CDR3 is TGTGCCATCAGTGAGTCAAAACAGGGCGGCTACACCTTC. Encoded protein: CAISESKQGGYTF.

V gene TRBV28 combines with J gene TRBJ2-6; 7 nucleotides agree with TRBD1. The J segment lost 0 bases and the V segment lost 8 bases, leaving 7 bases of the junction unmatched. CDR1 is MDHEN, CDR2 SYDVKM, per germline. The CDR3 loop spans 16 amino acids. CDR3 DNA sequence: TGTGCCAGCGGGGACAGCCTAAACTCTGGGGCCAACGTCCTGACTTTC. Residues: CASGDSLNSGANVLTF.

The chain joins TRBV6-1 to TRBJ1-4, with TRBD1 matching over 8 bases. V gave up 6 bases and J gave up 4 bases; unmatched junction bases: 7. There are 15 residues in the CDR3. Per germline, CDR1 MNHNS and CDR2 SASEGT. The CDR3 sequence is CASSLTGGFNEKLFF. The DNA of the CDR3 is TGTGCCAGCAGCCTCACAGGGGGATTTAATGAAAAACTGTTTTTT.

This clone was seen a few times. This CDR3 reads CASGGGGFYYGYTF. The DNA for the CDR3 is TGTGCCAGCGGGGGAGGGGGTTTTTACTATGGCTACACCTTC. The chain joins TRBV27 to TRBJ1-2; D is perhaps TRBD1 (6 bases). V dropped 8 bases and J dropped 3 bases, with 16 bases sitting between them. Germline CDR1 and CDR2: MNHEY and SMNVEV (reference sequence). The CDR3 is made up of 14 amino acids.

This chain connects TRBV6-1 to TRBJ1-3; D possibly corresponds to TRBD1 (6 bases). CDR3 size: 13 residues. The V end was cut by 11 bases, the J end by 4 bases, with 15 bases between. Germline V gene sequence: CDR1 MNHNS, CDR2 SASEGT. CDR3 region: CAGGQMRGNTIYF. The CDR3 nucleotides are TGTGCCGGAGGACAGATGCGGGGAAACACCATATATTTT.

The chain combines TRBV10-1 with TRBJ2-3; 11 bases fit TRBD2. V dropped 6 bases and J dropped 3; count of bases not matched to a gene: 2. Germline V CDR1 and CDR2: WNHNN, SYGVQD (reference sequence). The CDR3 has 14 amino acids. In DNA form, the CDR3 reads TGCGCCAGCAGCCGACTAGCGGGGACAGATACGCAGTATTTT. Residues: CASSRLAGTDTQYF.

This rearrangement joins TRBV5-4 to TRBJ2-7; 7 positions agree with TRBD1. The CDR3 is 15 residues long. Germline loops: CDR1 SGHNT, CDR2 YYREEE (reference sequence). The trim removed 0 bases at V and 1 base at J, leaving 4 bases unmatched. CDR3 in amino acids: CASSLDPGGSYEQYF. The DNA for the CDR3 is TGTGCCAGCAGCTTGGATCCAGGGGGTTCCTACGAGCAGTACTTC.

The chain combines TRBV18 with TRBJ2-3; TRBD2 aligns across 8 bases. Germline loops: CDR1 KGHSH, CDR2 LQKENI. The CDR3 is 14 residues long. The V gene end was trimmed by 6 bases and the J gene end by 3 bases; junction bases not matched to a gene: 5. In DNA form, the CDR3 reads TGTGCCAGCTCGCGAGCGGGAGCAACAGATACGCAGTATTTT. The encoded protein is CASSRAGATDTQYF.

This clone was recorded many times. The chain is built from TRBV27 and TRBJ2-7; a possible D gene is TRBD1 (5 bases). Germline CDR1 MNHEY, CDR2 SMNVEV (reference sequence). The V end was cut by 5 bases, the J end by 3 bases, with 14 bases between. This CDR3 is 14 amino acids long. The CDR3 region is CASSRPGHNYEQYF. In nucleotides, the CDR3 is TGTGCCAGCAGTAGACCCGGACACAACTACGAGCAGTACTTC.

This clone has only one observation. V gene TRBV19 combines with J gene TRBJ2-7, with 9 bases aligning to TRBD2. The V gene's germline CDR1 is LNHDA and CDR2 SQIVND (reference sequence). The CDR3 has 14 amino acids. The ends lost 5 bases at V and 0 bases at J; junction bases unmatched: 2. In DNA form, the CDR3 reads TGTGCCAGTAGTCCTAGCGGGACCTCCTACGAGCAGTACTTC. Its translation is CASSPSGTSYEQYF.

The CDR3 spells CASSTGTGGADTQYF. The CDR3 region has the DNA TGCGCCAGCAGCACCGGGACAGGGGGCGCAGATACGCAGTATTTT. The chain employs TRBV10-1 and TRBJ2-3; 12 bases line up with TRBD1. The V and J ends lost 6 bases and 4 bases, in that order; junction bases with no gene match: 5. CDR1 and CDR2 (germline): WNHNN, SYGVQD (reference sequence). CDR3 length: 15 amino acids.

This chain connects TRBV7-6 to TRBJ2-1, with D maybe TRBD2 (5 bases). Germline V gene lookup returns CDR1 SGHVS and CDR2 FNYEAQ. This CDR3 comprises 17 residues. Trimming removed 5 bases from V and 1 base from J, with 18 bases in between. CDR3 amino acids: CASSPSASSNSYNEQFF. CDR3 DNA: TGTGCCAGCAGCCCTTCGGCTAGCTCCAATTCCTACAATGAGCAGTTCTTC. Drawing the rest from reference TRBV7-6 and TRBJ2-1, the complete variable domain is GAGVSQSPRYKVTKRGQDVALRCDPISGHVSLYWYRQALGQGPEFLTYFNYEAQQDKSGLPNDRFSAERPEGSISTLTIQRTEQRDSAMYRCASSPSASSNSYNEQFFGPGTRLTVL.

This chain links TRBV5-4 with TRBJ2-7, with a tentative D call TRBD2 (6 bases). The CDR3 sequence is 14 residues long. V was pared by 2 bases and J by 3 bases, with 12 bases between. CDR1 is SGHNT, CDR2 YYREEE, per germline (reference sequence). As DNA, the CDR3 is TGTGCCAGCAGCTTCGGGACTCAAATCTACGAGCAGTACTTC. Protein: CASSFGTQIYEQYF.